This T cell receptor beta chain was sequenced for a study of blood T cell repertoires in COVID-19. Assay used: immunoSEQ multiplex PCR; TCRdb lists only in-frame clones, some missing. Found here are 50,000 or so clones, 77% of them singletons; the top ten hold 15% to 20%. The clonotype was recovered from a human donor with active or convalescent COVID-19. The donor label of this sample is uncertain. The sequencing sample was made of peripheral blood.

In nucleotides, the CDR3 is TGTGCCAGCAGCTTGGGAGGGACAGGGTCATCTGGGAATGAGCAGTTCTTC. This translates into CASSLGGTGSSGNEQFF. The rearrangement uses TRBV11-2 and TRBJ2-1; 9 bases are shared with TRBD1. V lost 3 bases, J lost 7 bases, and 13 bases stayed unmatched. CDR1 SGHAT and CDR2 FQNNGV come from the germline V gene. This CDR3 region has 17 residues.